Listed here are 25 T cell receptor beta chains from one sample, sequenced in a study of cytomegalovirus exposure and HLA in healthy donors. This PCR relied on a set of 60 Vbeta primers and 13 Jbeta primers. Generated by immunoSEQ multiplex PCR, the TCRdb table keeps only in-frame clones and is missing some. The sample yields under 200,000 clones, about 86% seen once. Sample: PBMCs. These receptors all stem from a woman in her 30s in good health and CMV-seronegative.

This rearrangement joins TRBV18 to TRBJ1-2, with 10 bases aligning to TRBD1. J was trimmed by 4 bases and V by 6 bases; bases with no gene match: 8. The germline V gene has CDR1 KGHSH and CDR2 LQKENI. CDR3 length: 15 residues. CDR3 coding DNA: TGTGCCAGCTCCGGCGGGACAGGGGAATTCTATGGCTACACCTTC. Its translation is CASSGGTGEFYGYTF.

The V and J genes are TRBV6-1 and TRBJ2-2; D unclear. The germline V gene encodes CDR1 MNHNS and CDR2 SASEGT. Trimming removed 5 bases from V and 6 bases from J, with 10 bases in between. The CDR3 has 13 residues. In DNA, the CDR3 is TGTGCCAGCAGTTCGCTAAGTTCCGGGGAGCTGTTTTTT. Its protein is CASSSLSSGELFF.

The V gene is TRBV2, the J gene TRBJ2-3; D not certain. Germline CDR1 reads SNHLY; CDR2 reads FYNNEI. The CDR3 loop spans 12 amino acids. Trimming removed 5 bases from V and 0 bases from J, with 3 bases in between. The CDR3 DNA is TGTGCCAGCAGTCCGAGCACAGATACGCAGTATTTT. As protein: CASSPSTDTQYF.

This clone was counted a single time. Other DNA sequences from this sample encode an identical CDR3 as well. The chain carries TRBV5-1 and TRBJ2-5, with TRBD1 matching over 7 bases. Trimming at V came to 0 bases and at J to 2 bases, leaving 4 bases not matched to a gene. Germline values: CDR1 SGHRS, CDR2 YFSETQ. The CDR3 is 15 amino acids. CDR3 DNA sequence: TGCGCCAGCAGCTTGGTGCCAGGGGGACAAGAGACCCAGTACTTC. Translation: CASSLVPGGQETQYF. Together with reference TRBV5-1 and TRBJ2-5, the CDR3 gives the full variable domain: KAGVTQTPRYLIKTRGQQVTLSCSPISGHRSVSWYQQTPGQGLQFLFEYFSETQRNKGNFPGRFSGRQFSNSRSEMNVSTLELGDSALYLCASSLVPGGQETQYFGPGTRLLVL.

J is TRBJ2-7 and V is TRBV7-9; weak D call: TRBD2 (5 bases). The CDR3 runs to 12 residues. Trimming stripped 4 bases from V and 9 bases from J, with 13 bases between. In germline, CDR1 is SEHNR, CDR2 FQNEAQ (reference sequence). The CDR3 loop is CASSSLNEGQYF. The CDR3 DNA reads TGTGCCAGCAGCTCTCTTAACGAGGGGCAGTACTTC.

This chain joins TRBV18 and TRBJ1-4, with D perhaps TRBD1 (5 bases). Germline-derived CDR1 and CDR2 are KGHSH and LQKENI. The V end was cut by 2 bases, the J end by 7 bases, with 11 bases between. The CDR3 extends over 14 amino acids. In DNA form, the CDR3 reads TGTGCCAGCTCACCAAGGGACTCTGGTGAAAAACTGTTTTTT. This encodes CASSPRDSGEKLFF.

The J gene is TRBJ1-1, the V gene TRBV27; TRBD1 might be the D (6 bases). The germline V gene has CDR1 MNHEY and CDR2 SMNVEV (reference sequence). V gave up 5 bases and J gave up 2 bases, with 12 bases separating them. This CDR3 is built from 14 residues. CDR3 DNA sequence: TGTGCCAGCAGTCTAGGGGGACCAAACACTGAAGCTTTCTTT. Translation gives CASSLGGPNTEAFF.

This chain uses TRBV5-5 with TRBJ2-6; D perhaps matches TRBD2 (7 bases). V was cut by 1 base and J by 4 bases, with 12 bases left in between. The germline V gene has CDR1 SGHKS and CDR2 YYEKEE (reference sequence). The length of the CDR3 is 16 residues. The CDR3 here is CASSLWGGPGANVLTF. The CDR3 DNA sequence: TGTGCCAGCAGCTTGTGGGGGGGGCCAGGGGCCAACGTCCTGACTTTC. Supplemented by reference TRBV5-5 and TRBJ2-6, the full variable domain reads DAGVTQSPTHLIKTRGQQVTLRCSPISGHKSVSWYQQVLGQGPQFIFQYYEKEERGRGNFPDRFSARQFPNYSSELNVNALLLGDSALYLCASSLWGGPGANVLTFGAGSRLTVL.

V gene TRBV27 combines with J gene TRBJ1-1; D gene uncertain. The germline V gene encodes CDR1 MNHEY and CDR2 SMNVEV (reference sequence). The length of the CDR3 is 14 residues. Trimming stripped 0 bases from V and 2 bases from J, with 7 bases between. CDR3: CASSLSRLNTEAFF. The CDR3 DNA follows: TGTGCCAGCAGTTTATCCCGGTTAAACACTGAAGCTTTCTTT.

In this sample, this clone turned up a few times. This chain links TRBV5-4 with TRBJ2-1; 10 bases map to TRBD1. The CDR3 runs to 15 residues. V was clipped by 3 bases and J by 4 bases; unmatched bases: 4. Germline V CDR1 and CDR2: SGHNT, YYREEE (reference sequence). This CDR3 reads CASSSRDRGYNEQFF. In DNA, the CDR3 is TGTGCCAGCAGCTCCCGGGACAGGGGATACAATGAGCAGTTCTTC.

The chain joins TRBV9 to TRBJ2-3, with 9 bases aligning to TRBD2. This CDR3 spans 15 amino acids. V lost 2 bases, J lost 3 bases, and 4 bases stayed unmatched. The germline CDR1 and CDR2 sequences are SGDLS and YYNGEE. This CDR3 reads CASSVLAGSTDTQYF. In DNA form, the CDR3 reads TGTGCCAGCAGCGTCCTAGCGGGATCAACAGATACGCAGTATTTT.

Note on this clone: A junction boundary mismatches the germline segment, possibly from a read error. The chain combines TRBV5-4 with TRBJ2-1; D might be TRBD2 (7 bases). This CDR3 region has 16 residues. Germline V gene lookup returns CDR1 SGHNT and CDR2 YYREEE (reference sequence). In DNA form, the CDR3 reads TGTGTCAGCCGGTTTTACGGGGGGCCAAGGCGCAAGGGTTCATTCTTC. It translates to CVSRFYGGPRRKGSFF.

The chain employs TRBV19 and TRBJ1-2, with D unclear. Trimming shortened V by 1 base and J by 3 bases, and 15 bases separated the two germline ends. Germline V gene sequence: CDR1 LNHDA, CDR2 SQIVND (reference sequence). The CDR3 length is 16 residues. CDR3 coding DNA: TGTGCCAGTAGTATAGCGGCGTATAGGCAGGACTATGGCTACACCTTC. Residues: CASSIAAYRQDYGYTF.

In regard to this clone: Relative to the germline gene, one junction end is altered; a read error may explain this. The chain joins TRBV7-7 to TRBJ2-1, with 7 bases identical to TRBD2. There are 15 residues in the CDR3. Germline V CDR1 and CDR2: SSHAT, FNYEAQ (reference sequence). The CDR3 loop reads CASSPQAGPYNEQFF. The CDR3 DNA reads as TGTGCTAGCAGCCCCCAAGCGGGACCCTACAATGAGCAGTTCTTC.

The chain has TRBV9 and TRBJ2-1, with 9 bases that match TRBD1. V shed 3 bases and J 9 bases; nucleotides not matched to a gene: 7. CDR1 is SGDLS, CDR2 YYNGEE, per germline. The CDR3 consists of 14 residues. CDR3 bases: TGTGCCAGCAGCGGGGGGGACAGGGCCGGTGAGCAGTTCTTC. Translating gives CASSGGDRAGEQFF.

This chain connects TRBV7-9 to TRBJ1-1; D unclear. CDR1 is SEHNR, CDR2 FQNEAQ, per germline (reference sequence). The CDR3 loop spans 15 amino acids. With 3 bases removed from V and 1 base from J, the gap between germline ends came to 12 bases. This CDR3 is CASSFRKAGNTEAFF. The CDR3 nucleotides are TGTGCCAGCAGCTTCCGAAAGGCGGGGAACACTGAAGCTTTCTTT.

The V and J genes are TRBV27 and TRBJ2-2; no clear D gene. This CDR3 spans 13 amino acids. Germline CDR1 reads MNHEY; CDR2 reads SMNVEV (reference sequence). V gave up 7 bases and J gave up 1 base, with 7 bases separating them. Here the CDR3 DNA reads TGTGCCAGCAAATTTAGGAACACCGGGGAGCTGTTTTTT. Translating it yields CASKFRNTGELFF.

The genes are TRBV15 and TRBJ2-3; D is perhaps TRBD2 (6 bases). The CDR3 is made up of 14 amino acids. Germline CDR1 reads LNHNV; CDR2 reads YYDKDF (reference sequence). V was shortened by 1 base and J by 4 bases, with 9 bases between the two germline ends. For the CDR3, the DNA is TGTGCCACCAGCAGAGTTAGCGGTTCAGATACGCAGTATTTT. It yields the protein CATSRVSGSDTQYF.

This chain connects TRBV6-6 to TRBJ1-1, with unresolved D. The CDR3 length is 13 residues. Trimming removed 0 bases from V and 3 bases from J, with 5 bases in between. Germline CDR1 and CDR2: MNHNY and SVGAGI (reference sequence). CDR3 DNA: TGTGCCAGCAGTTACTCGCGGCACACTGAAGCTTTCTTT. Amino acids: CASSYSRHTEAFF.

Comment on this clone: The same CDR3 is also encoded by other DNA sequences in this sample. V gene TRBV5-1 combines with J gene TRBJ2-4; 10 nucleotides line up with TRBD1. Looked up from germline, CDR1 is SGHRS and CDR2 is YFSETQ. The V and J ends lost 4 bases and 7 bases, in that order; junction bases with no gene match: 5. This CDR3 comprises 14 residues. The CDR3 nucleotides are TGCGCCAGCAGCCTTGGACAGGGGGGGAACATTCAGTACTTC. The encoded protein is CASSLGQGGNIQYF.

This sequence joins TRBV2 and TRBJ2-1, with 13 bases that match TRBD2. The CDR3 has 16 residues. V lost 5 bases to trimming and J lost 7 bases; unmatched junction nucleotides: 8. CDR1 and CDR2 from the germline V gene are SNHLY and FYNNEI. The CDR3 is CASSLPTSGRRNEQFF. CDR3 bases: TGTGCCAGCAGTCTCCCGACTAGCGGGAGGAGGAATGAGCAGTTCTTC.

V and J are TRBV10-3 and TRBJ2-1, with TRBD2 identical over 14 bases. Germline lookup yields CDR1 ENHRY and CDR2 SYGVKD. J was trimmed by 6 bases and V by 4 bases; bases with no gene match: 5. This CDR3 has 16 residues. The CDR3 DNA reads as TGTGCCATCAGTGGGGCCGGGACTAGCGGGAGCAATGAGCAGTTCTTC. It translates to CAISGAGTSGSNEQFF.

This chain connects TRBV13 to TRBJ2-5; TRBD2 matches at 8 bases. The CDR3 sequence is 16 residues long. Germline V gives CDR1 PRHDT, CDR2 FYEKMQ (reference sequence). Trimming took 7 bases from V and 5 from J; bases not matched to a gene: 15. The CDR3 coding sequence is TGTGCCAGCATCCGACCCCGAGGGACGGGAGGGGAGACCCAGTACTTC. Amino acid sequence: CASIRPRGTGGETQYF.

The chain links TRBV30 to TRBJ2-1; 9 nucleotides line up with TRBD2. CDR1 and CDR2 (germline): GTSNPN, SVGIG (reference sequence). The CDR3 has 15 amino acids. The ends lost 2 bases at V and 8 bases at J; junction bases unmatched: 10. CDR3 sequence reads: CAWSSSGGTWDEQFF. The CDR3 DNA reads as TGTGCCTGGAGTAGTAGCGGGGGCACCTGGGATGAGCAGTTCTTC.

CDR3 nucleotides: TGTGCCAGCAGCCTGAGCGGGGGGGGGTACGAGCAGTACTTC. Amino acids: CASSLSGGGYEQYF. The gene calls are TRBV9 and TRBJ2-7, with 10 bases matching TRBD2. V was pared by 4 bases and J by 4 bases, with 5 bases of the junction left unmatched. Germline V gives CDR1 SGDLS, CDR2 YYNGEE. This CDR3 has 14 amino acids.